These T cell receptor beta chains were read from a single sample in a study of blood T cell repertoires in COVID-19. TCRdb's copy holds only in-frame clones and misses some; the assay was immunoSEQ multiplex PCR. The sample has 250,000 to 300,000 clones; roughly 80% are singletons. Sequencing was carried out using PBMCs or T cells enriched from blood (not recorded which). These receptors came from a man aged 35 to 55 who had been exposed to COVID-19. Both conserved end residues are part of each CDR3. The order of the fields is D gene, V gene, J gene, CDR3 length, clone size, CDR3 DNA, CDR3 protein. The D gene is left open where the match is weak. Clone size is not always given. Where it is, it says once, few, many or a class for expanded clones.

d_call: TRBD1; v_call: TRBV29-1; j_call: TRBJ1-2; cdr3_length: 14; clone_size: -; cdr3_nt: TGCAGCGTTGAACCCGGGACAGGGGCCTATGGCTACACCTTC; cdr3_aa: CSVEPGTGAYGYTF
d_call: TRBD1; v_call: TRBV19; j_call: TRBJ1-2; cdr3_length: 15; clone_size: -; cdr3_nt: TGTGCCAGTAGTGTAAAGACAGGGGCTCCTTATGGCTACACCTTC; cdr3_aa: CASSVKTGAPYGYTF
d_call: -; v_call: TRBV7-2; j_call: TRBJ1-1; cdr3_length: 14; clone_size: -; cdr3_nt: TGTGCCAGCAGCCAAGAAACAGGGAGGGGTGAAGCTTTCTTT; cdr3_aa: CASSQETGRGEAFF
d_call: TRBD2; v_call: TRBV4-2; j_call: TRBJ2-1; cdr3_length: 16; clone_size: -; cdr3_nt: TGTGCCAGCAGCCTTGGTGGACTAGCGGAGGACAATGAGCAGTTCTTC; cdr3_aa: CASSLGGLAEDNEQFF
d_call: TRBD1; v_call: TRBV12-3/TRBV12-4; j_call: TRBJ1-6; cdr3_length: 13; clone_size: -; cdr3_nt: TGTGCCAGCAGGACAGGGGAGGAATCACCCCTCCACTTT; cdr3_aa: CASRTGEESPLHF
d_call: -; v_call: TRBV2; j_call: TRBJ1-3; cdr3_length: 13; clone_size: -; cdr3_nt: TGTGCCAGCATGAGCAACTCTGGAAACACCATATATTTT; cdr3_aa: CASMSNSGNTIYF
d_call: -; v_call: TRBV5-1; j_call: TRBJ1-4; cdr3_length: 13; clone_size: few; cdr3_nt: TGCGCCAGCTCCGGGGAAACTAATGAAAAACTGTTTTTT; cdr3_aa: CASSGETNEKLFF
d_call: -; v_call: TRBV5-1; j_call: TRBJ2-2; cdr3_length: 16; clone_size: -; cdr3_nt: TGCGCCAGCAGCTTGCGTGAGACTAGAAGGGCCGGGGAGCTGTTTTTT; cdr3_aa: CASSLRETRRAGELFF
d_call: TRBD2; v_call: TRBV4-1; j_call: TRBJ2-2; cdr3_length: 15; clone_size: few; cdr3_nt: TGCGCCAGCAGCCTTAGCGGGAGGAACACCGGGGAGCTGTTTTTT; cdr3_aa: CASSLSGRNTGELFF
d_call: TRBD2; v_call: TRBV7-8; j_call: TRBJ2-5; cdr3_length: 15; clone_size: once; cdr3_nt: TGTGCCAGCAGCAAGCAGACTAGCGGGCAAGAGACCCAGTACTTC; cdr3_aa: CASSKQTSGQETQYF
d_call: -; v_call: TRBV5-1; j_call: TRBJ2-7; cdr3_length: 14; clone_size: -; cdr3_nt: TGCGCCAGCAGCTTGGGGGCGGGTTACCACGAGCAGTACTTC; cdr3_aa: CASSLGAGYHEQYF
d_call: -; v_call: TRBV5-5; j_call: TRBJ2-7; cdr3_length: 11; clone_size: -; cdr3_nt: TGTGCCAGCAGACTGTCCTACGAGCAGTACTTC; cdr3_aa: CASRLSYEQYF
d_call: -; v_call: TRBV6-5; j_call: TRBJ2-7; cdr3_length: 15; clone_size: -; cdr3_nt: TGTGCCAGCAGTTACTTTGCGACTAGCTCCTACGAGCAGTACTTC; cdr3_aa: CASSYFATSSYEQYF
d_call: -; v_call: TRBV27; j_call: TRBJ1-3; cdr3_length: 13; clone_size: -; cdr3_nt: TGTGCCAGCTCCCAGTCACCTGGAAACACCATATATTTT; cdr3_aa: CASSQSPGNTIYF
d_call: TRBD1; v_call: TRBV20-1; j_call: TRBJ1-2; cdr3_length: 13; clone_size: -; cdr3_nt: TGCAGTGCTAGTTGGGGACAGTCATATGGCTACACCTTC; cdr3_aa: CSASWGQSYGYTF
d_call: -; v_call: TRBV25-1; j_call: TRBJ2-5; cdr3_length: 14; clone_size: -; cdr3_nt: TGTGCCAGCAGTGAAACATTATTGGAAGAGACCCAGTACTTC; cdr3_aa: CASSETLLEETQYF
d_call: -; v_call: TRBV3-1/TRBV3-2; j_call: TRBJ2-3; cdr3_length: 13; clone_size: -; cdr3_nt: TGTGCCAGCAGCCAAGCTTATACAGATACGCAGTATTTT; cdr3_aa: CASSQAYTDTQYF
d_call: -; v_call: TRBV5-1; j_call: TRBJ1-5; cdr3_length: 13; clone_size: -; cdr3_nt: TGCGCCAGCAGCCAGCTTGGGGGGCAGCCCCAGCATTTT; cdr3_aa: CASSQLGGQPQHF
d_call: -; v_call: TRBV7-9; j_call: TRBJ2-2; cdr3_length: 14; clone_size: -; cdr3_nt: TGTGCCAGCAGCTTAGCAGAGGGCGGCGGGGAGCTGTTTTTT; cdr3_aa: CASSLAEGGGELFF
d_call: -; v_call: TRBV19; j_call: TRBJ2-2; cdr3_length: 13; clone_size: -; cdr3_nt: TGTGCCAGTAGTATAGACGGCACCGGGGAGCTGTTTTTT; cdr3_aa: CASSIDGTGELFF
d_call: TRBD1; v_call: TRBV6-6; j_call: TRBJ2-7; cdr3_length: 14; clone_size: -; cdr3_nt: TGTGCCAGCAGTTTGAGGACAGGGGGCTACGAGCAGTACTTC; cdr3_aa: CASSLRTGGYEQYF
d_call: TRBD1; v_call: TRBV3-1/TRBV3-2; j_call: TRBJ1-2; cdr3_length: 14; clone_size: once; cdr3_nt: TGTGCCAGCAGCCCACAGGGGAGGCCCTATGGCTACACCTTC; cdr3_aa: CASSPQGRPYGYTF
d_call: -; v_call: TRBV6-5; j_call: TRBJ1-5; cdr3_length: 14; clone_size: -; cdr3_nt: TGTGCCAGCAGCCGAACAGTGTTCGGTCAGCCCCAGCATTTT; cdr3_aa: CASSRTVFGQPQHF
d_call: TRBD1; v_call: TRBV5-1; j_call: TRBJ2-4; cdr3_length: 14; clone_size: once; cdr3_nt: TGCGCCAGCAGCTTGGAGGACAGGAGGAGCATTCAGTACTTC; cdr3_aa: CASSLEDRRSIQYF
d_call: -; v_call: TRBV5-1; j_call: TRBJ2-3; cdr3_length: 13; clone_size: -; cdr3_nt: TGCGCCAGCAGCTTGGCCGTTGCGGATACGCAGTATTTT; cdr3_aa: CASSLAVADTQYF
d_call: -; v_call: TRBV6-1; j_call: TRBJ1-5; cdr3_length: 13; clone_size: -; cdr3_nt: TGTGCCAGCAGTGAAGGTGGGCGACAGCCCCAGCATTTT; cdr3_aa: CASSEGGRQPQHF
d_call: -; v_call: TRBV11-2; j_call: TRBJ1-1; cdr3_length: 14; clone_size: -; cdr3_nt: TGTGCCAGCAGCTTACAGGTTTTCTCGACTGAAGCTTTCTTT; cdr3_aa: CASSLQVFSTEAFF